One and the same sample provided the 11 T cell receptor beta chains below, sequenced in a study of blood T cell repertoires in COVID-19. Measured with immunoSEQ multiplex PCR; TCRdb has only the in-frame clones, and not every one. The data show 300,000 to 400,000 clones, 80% to 90% seen once. The sample consisted of peripheral blood. The receptors come from a woman aged 60-70 years with COVID-19, enrolled during active disease.

This clone came up once. J is TRBJ1-1 and V is TRBV7-9; D gene uncertain. This CDR3 is built from 14 residues. V was shortened by 2 bases and J by 1 base, with 8 bases between the two germline ends. Germline-derived CDR1 and CDR2 are SEHNR and FQNEAQ (reference sequence). This CDR3 reads CASSLNRGNTEAFF. In DNA, the CDR3 is TGTGCCAGCAGCTTAAACCGGGGGAACACTGAAGCTTTCTTT.

This clone was detected once. This sequence joins TRBV10-3 and TRBJ1-2, with a tentative D call TRBD1 (5 bases). The CDR3 sequence is 14 residues long. Germline V CDR1 and CDR2: ENHRY, SYGVKD. Trimming cost V 10 bases and J 8 bases, with 23 bases left between them. The CDR3 DNA reads TGTGCCACCCAGGGAGGGGCCACAGGAGAGGGCTACACCTTC. As protein: CATQGGATGEGYTF.

The chain has TRBV6-4 and TRBJ2-3; unclear D gene. Germline CDR1 and CDR2: MRHNA and SNTAGT. This CDR3 spans 14 amino acids. Trimming shortened V by 5 bases and J by 0 bases, and 9 bases separated the two germline ends. The CDR3 DNA is TGTGCCAGCAGTTTGACACTTAGCACAGATACGCAGTATTTT. It specifies CASSLTLSTDTQYF.

The chain combines TRBV5-5 with TRBJ2-1; D is possibly TRBD1 (6 bases). V shed 2 bases and J shed 13 bases, with 10 bases lying between them. Germline V lookup: CDR1 SGHKS, CDR2 YYEKEE (reference sequence). There are 11 residues in the CDR3. The CDR3 region is CASSFRGLQFF. CDR3 DNA: TGTGCCAGCAGCTTCAGGGGATTACAGTTCTTC.

The chain is built from TRBV6-6 and TRBJ2-2, with D possibly TRBD1 on 5 matching bases. The germline V gene has CDR1 MNHNY and CDR2 SVGAGI (reference sequence). The CDR3 length is 17 residues. Trimming cost V 5 bases and J 1 base, with 17 bases left between them. The CDR3 here is CASSPRIGQGNTGELFF. The DNA for the CDR3 is TGTGCCAGCAGTCCCCGTATAGGGCAGGGGAACACCGGGGAGCTGTTTTTT.

This chain joins TRBV7-9 and TRBJ1-2; no firm D call. Germline assignment: CDR1 SEHNR and CDR2 FQNEAQ (reference sequence). Trimming stripped 4 bases from V and 1 base from J, with 10 bases between. The CDR3 sequence is 14 residues long. The CDR3 DNA reads as TGTGCCAGCAGCTCCAGCGGAGGTAACTATGGCTACACCTTC. The encoded protein is CASSSSGGNYGYTF.

V is TRBV5-1 and J is TRBJ1-3, with TRBD1 matching 7 bases. The ends lost 2 bases at V and 2 bases at J; junction bases unmatched: 4. From germline, CDR1 is SGHRS and CDR2 YFSETQ. The CDR3 extends over 15 amino acids. CDR3 in DNA: TGCGCCAGCAGCTTTGAGGGGGCCCCTGGAAACACCATATATTTT. Translated, it gives CASSFEGAPGNTIYF.

This clone showed up just once. DNA of the CDR3: TGTGCCAGCAGCACACAGGGAGTCAGAACAGATACGCAGTATTTT. Translating it yields CASSTQGVRTDTQYF. V gene TRBV7-3 combines with J gene TRBJ2-3, with D maybe TRBD1 (6 bases). CDR3 length: 15 residues. Germline assignment: CDR1 SGHTA and CDR2 FQGTGA. V dropped 5 bases and J dropped 3 bases, with 15 bases sitting between them.

The J gene is TRBJ1-2, the V gene TRBV27; D remains unclear. V dropped 0 bases and J dropped 8 bases, with 10 bases sitting between them. This CDR3 region has 13 residues. Per germline, CDR1 MNHEY and CDR2 SMNVEV (reference sequence). CDR3 region: CASSLSGYRGYTF. CDR3 DNA: TGTGCCAGCAGTTTATCCGGGTATAGGGGCTACACCTTC.

This clone was recorded a few times. The rearrangement uses TRBV19 and TRBJ1-2; the match to TRBD1 covers 7 bases. Germline V gene sequence: CDR1 LNHDA, CDR2 SQIVND (reference sequence). The CDR3 has 14 residues. V shed 7 bases, J shed 2 bases, and the junction held 7 bases outside the gene matches. The CDR3 nucleotides read TGTGCCAGTATGGGACAGCGAAGGAACTATGGCTACACCTTC. Protein product: CASMGQRRNYGYTF.

This chain connects TRBV11-1 to TRBJ2-1, with a tentative D call TRBD1 (6 bases). The ends were cut back, 4 bases at V and 5 bases at J, with 18 bases in the middle. The CDR3 is 16 amino acids. Germline CDR1 SGHAT, CDR2 FQDESV (reference sequence). The CDR3 DNA sequence: TGTGCCAGCAGCTCCATGGCAGGGGAACTAGACAATGAGCAGTTCTTC. This codes for CASSSMAGELDNEQFF.